One and the same sample provided the 26 T cell receptor beta chains below, sequenced in a study of blood T cell repertoires in COVID-19. Profiled with immunoSEQ multiplex PCR; TCRdb holds only in-frame clones, not every one. The table lists 200,000 to 250,000 clones, about nine tenths of them singletons. The sequenced sample was peripheral blood. These receptors were taken from a woman aged 55-69 years with acute or convalescent COVID-19.

The chain uses TRBV28 and TRBJ1-2; D remains ambiguous. The CDR3 is made up of 15 amino acids. Per the germline V gene, CDR1 is MDHEN and CDR2 is SYDVKM. V was trimmed by 4 bases and J by 0 bases, leaving 12 bases between them. The CDR3 nucleotides are TGTGCCAGCAGTTCCCCCCGACATGCTAACTATGGCTACACCTTC. It specifies CASSSPRHANYGYTF.

The rearrangement uses TRBV2 and TRBJ1-2, with TRBD1 as a possible D gene (6 bases). There are 14 residues in the CDR3. V was clipped by 6 bases and J by 3 bases, with 14 bases between them. Per the germline V gene, CDR1 is SNHLY and CDR2 is FYNNEI. CDR3 amino acids: CASRAGGAYYGYTF. The CDR3 coding sequence is TGTGCCAGCAGGGCCGGGGGGGCTTACTATGGCTACACCTTC.

This chain uses TRBV10-3 with TRBJ1-6, with 9 nucleotides matching TRBD1. The V gene end was trimmed by 8 bases and the J gene end by 9 bases; junction bases not matched to a gene: 5. This CDR3 region has 13 residues. Per germline, CDR1 ENHRY and CDR2 SYGVKD. The CDR3 here is CAIRPGQGSPLHF. For the CDR3, the DNA is TGTGCCATCCGCCCGGGACAGGGTTCACCCCTCCACTTT.

CDR3 DNA: TGCGCCAGCAGCGAGAGGTCCTCGCCTAATGAGCAGTTCTTC. This encodes CASSERSSPNEQFF. This chain uses TRBV5-1 with TRBJ2-1; D is undetermined. The CDR3 totals 14 residues. With 4 bases removed from V and 7 bases from J, the gap between germline ends came to 15 bases. CDR1 SGHRS and CDR2 YFSETQ come from the germline V gene.

This chain links TRBV19 with TRBJ2-1; 10 bases align to TRBD2. Germline lookup yields CDR1 LNHDA and CDR2 SQIVND (reference sequence). CDR3 length equals 15 residues. J lost 7 bases, V lost 4 bases, and 7 bases had no gene match. The CDR3 loop reads CASSTLGLAPNEQFF. DNA for the CDR3: TGTGCCAGTAGTACCTTGGGACTAGCGCCGAATGAGCAGTTCTTC. The full variable domain, rest sourced from reference TRBV19 and TRBJ2-1, is DGGITQSPKYLFRKEGQNVTLSCEQNLNHDAMYWYRQDPGQGLRLIYYSQIVNDFQKGDIAEGYSVSREKKESFPLTVTSAQKNPTAFYLCASSTLGLAPNEQFFGPGTRLTVL.

Here the CDR3 DNA reads TGTGCCAGCAGGACTCAGGGGACCTACGAGCAGTACTTC. Translating it yields CASRTQGTYEQYF. The chain recombines TRBV28 with TRBJ2-7; D is possibly TRBD1 (6 bases). This CDR3 region has 13 residues. Germline CDR1 is MDHEN and CDR2 is SYDVKM. V lost 6 bases and J 2 bases, leaving 11 bases between the germline ends.

V usage is TRBV7-3 and J usage is TRBJ1-2, with 7 bases aligning to TRBD1. The CDR3 length is 16 residues. In germline, CDR1 is SGHTA, CDR2 FQGTGA. Germline trimming cut 5 bases from V and 4 bases from J; bases unmatched to any gene: 13. The chain's CDR3 is CASSPQRGRESYGYTF. In DNA form, the CDR3 reads TGTGCCAGCAGCCCCCAGAGGGGGCGCGAGTCCTATGGCTACACCTTC. The whole variable domain, filled in from reference TRBV7-3 and TRBJ1-2, reads GAGVSQTPSNKVTEKGKYVELRCDPISGHTALYWYRQSLGQGPEFLIYFQGTGAADDSGLPNDRFFAVRPEGSVSTLKIQRTERGDSAVYLCASSPQRGRESYGYTFGSGTRLTVV.

The chain carries TRBV10-3 and TRBJ2-3, with D tentatively TRBD1 (6 bases). V shed 5 bases and J shed 0 bases, with 15 bases lying between them. This CDR3 has 16 residues. Per the germline V gene, CDR1 is ENHRY and CDR2 is SYGVKD. CDR3 protein: CAISPGQLASTDTQYF. CDR3 DNA: TGTGCCATCAGTCCCGGACAGTTAGCTAGCACAGATACGCAGTATTTT.

The chain has TRBV7-6 and TRBJ1-1; no clear D gene. The CDR3 is 16 residues long. The germline CDR1 and CDR2 sequences are SGHVS and FNYEAQ. Trimming removed 1 base at V and 0 bases at J, with 12 bases between. The CDR3 DNA is TGTGCCAGCAGCTTAGGGTTGTCAGACTTGAACACTGAAGCTTTCTTT. Translated: CASSLGLSDLNTEAFF.

The rearrangement links TRBV9 to TRBJ1-6; 7 nucleotides line up with TRBD1. The germline gives CDR1 SGDLS, CDR2 YYNGEE. This CDR3 spans 15 amino acids. After removal of 4 bases from V and 5 bases from J, the junction contained 6 bases not matched to a gene. CDR3 region: CASSLGTDHNSPLHF. The CDR3 bases are TGTGCCAGCAGCCTAGGGACAGACCATAATTCACCCCTCCACTTT. Variable domain in full (rest from reference TRBV9 and TRBJ1-6): DSGVTQTPKHLITATGQRVTLRCSPRSGDLSVYWYQQSLDQGLQFLIQYYNGEERAKGNILERFSAQQFPDLHSELNLSSLELGDSALYFCASSLGTDHNSPLHFGNGTRLTVT.

The chain uses TRBV7-2 and TRBJ1-5; 8 nucleotides align to TRBD1. Germline-derived CDR1 and CDR2 are SGHTA and FQGNSA. This CDR3 is built from 15 residues. Trimming at V came to 5 bases and at J to 2 bases, leaving 5 bases not matched to a gene. CDR3 bases: TGTGCCAGCAGCATTGACAGGGGACGCAATCAGCCCCAGCATTTT. Protein: CASSIDRGRNQPQHF.

The chain is built from TRBV11-1 and TRBJ2-7; 10 bases map to TRBD1. The V and J ends lost 5 bases and 4 bases, in that order; junction bases with no gene match: 5. CDR1 and CDR2 from the germline V gene are SGHAT and FQDESV (reference sequence). The CDR3 loop spans 14 amino acids. The CDR3 loop is CASSADRGAYEQYF. The CDR3 coding sequence is TGTGCCAGCAGCGCGGACAGGGGGGCATACGAGCAGTACTTC.

This chain links TRBV4-1 with TRBJ2-3, with 9 bases matching TRBD2. Trimming took 0 bases from V and 4 from J; bases not matched to a gene: 2. The CDR3 loop spans 15 amino acids. CDR1 and CDR2 from the germline V gene are MGHRA and YSYEKL. The CDR3 spells CASSQDRTSADTQYF. CDR3 DNA sequence: TGCGCCAGCAGCCAAGATCGGACTAGCGCAGATACGCAGTATTTT.

The chain employs TRBV20-1 and TRBJ2-5; D is ambiguous. With 8 bases removed from V and 2 bases from J, the gap between germline ends came to 9 bases. Looked up from germline, CDR1 is DFQATT and CDR2 is SNEGSKA (reference sequence). The CDR3 spans 11 residues. The CDR3 DNA sequence: TGCAGTCTGCGCATTCAAGAGACCCAGTACTTC. This gives the protein CSLRIQETQYF.

The chain uses TRBV28 and TRBJ1-5, with 7 nucleotides matching TRBD1. V trimming: 6 bases; J trimming: 4 bases; junction bases outside the gene matches: 9. Germline V gene lookup returns CDR1 MDHEN and CDR2 SYDVKM. The CDR3 totals 15 residues. The CDR3 nucleotides are TGTGCCAGCAGACTAATACAGGGGTTAAATCAGCCCCAGCATTTT. This codes for CASRLIQGLNQPQHF.

This clone was seen a single time. The chain links TRBV5-1 to TRBJ2-1; TRBD2 agrees at 9 bases. V shed 0 bases, J shed 5 bases, and the junction held 6 bases outside the gene matches. This CDR3 has 16 residues. The germline gives CDR1 SGHRS, CDR2 YFSETQ. The CDR3 region has the DNA TGCGCCAGCAGCTTGGCACCGGGACTAGCCAACAATGAGCAGTTCTTC. Its protein product is CASSLAPGLANNEQFF. The full variable domain, with the rest looked up from reference TRBV5-1 and TRBJ2-1, is KAGVTQTPRYLIKTRGQQVTLSCSPISGHRSVSWYQQTPGQGLQFLFEYFSETQRNKGNFPGRFSGRQFSNSRSEMNVSTLELGDSALYLCASSLAPGLANNEQFFGPGTRLTVL.

This clone has only one observation. V usage is TRBV27 and J usage is TRBJ2-7; TRBD2 is a possible D gene (6 bases). CDR3 size: 15 residues. Trimming took off 5 bases at V and 2 bases at J, with 16 bases between the two ends. Germline lookup yields CDR1 MNHEY and CDR2 SMNVEV (reference sequence). The CDR3 nucleotides are TGTGCCAGCAGTGACGCGGGACGGTTCACCTACGAGCAGTACTTC. It translates to CASSDAGRFTYEQYF.

V gene TRBV4-1 combines with J gene TRBJ1-5, with 7 bases matching TRBD1. The CDR3 contains 16 residues. V trimming: 1 base; J trimming: 4 bases; junction bases outside the gene matches: 7. The germline V gene encodes CDR1 MGHRA and CDR2 YSYEKL. CDR3 nucleotide sequence: TGCGCCAGCAGCCAAGGTTGGACAGGAGGGAATCAGCCCCAGCATTTT. Translating gives CASSQGWTGGNQPQHF.

This clone showed up just a few times. The V call is TRBV24-1, the J call TRBJ2-1, with 7 positions matching TRBD2. Trimming cost V 2 bases and J 0 bases; bases outside gene matches: 6. The CDR3 spans 17 residues. Germline V gene lookup returns CDR1 KGHDR and CDR2 SFDVKD. DNA of the CDR3: TGTGCCACCAGTGATTACGGCGGGGGACCCTCCTACAATGAGCAGTTCTTC. Amino acids: CATSDYGGGPSYNEQFF.

CDR3 sequence: CASSPSGNYGYTF. CDR3 in DNA: TGTGCCAGCAGTCCTTCAGGGAACTATGGCTACACCTTC. V and J are TRBV6-5 and TRBJ1-2, with D maybe TRBD1 (5 bases). V was shortened by 5 bases and J by 2 bases, with 9 bases between the two germline ends. This CDR3 is built from 13 residues. Germline V lookup: CDR1 MNHEY, CDR2 SVGAGI.

This rearrangement joins TRBV7-2 to TRBJ2-3, with 7 bases matching TRBD2. V dropped 5 bases and J dropped 0; count of bases not matched to a gene: 11. Germline CDR1 and CDR2: SGHTA and FQGNSA. The CDR3 extends over 17 amino acids. The CDR3 reads CASSQSGISASTDTQYF. The DNA of the CDR3 is TGTGCCAGCAGCCAAAGCGGGATAAGTGCTAGCACAGATACGCAGTATTTT.

This clone has just one count. This chain links TRBV4-1 with TRBJ2-3; 13 bases map to TRBD2. Germline values: CDR1 MGHRA, CDR2 YSYEKL. Losses at the gene ends were 2 bases for V and 4 bases for J; bases not matched to a gene: 3. The CDR3 extends over 16 amino acids. This chain's CDR3 is CASSQTSGGAADTQYF. The DNA for the CDR3 is TGCGCCAGCAGCCAAACTAGCGGGGGGGCCGCAGATACGCAGTATTTT.

This clone appeared once. V gene TRBV4-1 combines with J gene TRBJ2-3; perhaps TRBD1 as D (6 bases). This CDR3 region has 17 residues. Trimming removed 2 bases at V and 3 bases at J, with 18 bases between. In germline, CDR1 is MGHRA, CDR2 YSYEKL. The CDR3 bases are TGCGCCAGCAGCCAACGCCCCGGACAGCAGGGGACAGATACGCAGTATTTT. It translates to CASSQRPGQQGTDTQYF.

CDR3 protein: CASSPRQGVRQETQYF. The CDR3 nucleotides are TGTGCCAGCAGCCCCAGACAGGGAGTTCGGCAAGAGACCCAGTACTTC. This sequence joins TRBV9 and TRBJ2-5, with 7 nucleotides matching TRBD1. Trimming took 4 bases from V and 2 from J; bases not matched to a gene: 11. Germline CDR1 is SGDLS and CDR2 is YYNGEE. This CDR3 is built from 16 residues.

The V gene is TRBV5-6, the J gene TRBJ1-2; D might be TRBD1 (5 bases). The V end was cut by 2 bases, the J end by 4 bases, with 15 bases between. Germline V gives CDR1 SGHDT, CDR2 YYEEEE. CDR3 length equals 15 residues. The CDR3, as DNA: TGTGCCAGCAGCTTACTCCGGGGGAAAGGCTATGGCTACACCTTC. Its protein product is CASSLLRGKGYGYTF.

The chain carries TRBV11-2 and TRBJ2-2; D remains ambiguous. CDR1 is SGHAT, CDR2 FQNNGV, per germline. Trimming left V 5 bases short and J 2 bases short, with 21 bases between. The CDR3 spans 18 residues. The CDR3 loop reads CASSRQVGLITNTGELFF. As DNA, the CDR3 is TGTGCCAGCAGCCGCCAGGTGGGTCTCATAACAAACACCGGGGAGCTGTTTTTT.